The sequence of this T cell receptor beta chain was determined in a study of cytomegalovirus exposure and HLA in healthy donors. Whole-study findings and limits: Analysis performed later found 16,000 or so TCR beta sequences associated with HLA alleles at 0.05 false discovery rate. More clonal expansion characterized HLA-associated TCR beta chains than equally common others in a later analysis.

Vbeta (60) and Jbeta (13) primers were used in the PCR. Generated by immunoSEQ multiplex PCR, the TCRdb table keeps only in-frame clones and is missing some. The sample includes 100,000 to 150,000 clones. In the case of this clone: Its target is unknown.

Donors sampled were nominally healthy, though unrecorded immune exposures were likely. The receptor comes from a man between 18 and 35 years old in good health and CMV-seronegative. The sample was PBMCs.

CDR3 region: CASSQVPAGLNGYTF. The CDR3, as DNA: TGCGCCAGCAGCCAAGTTCCGGCAGGGTTAAATGGCTACACCTTC. This rearrangement joins TRBV4-3 to TRBJ1-2; D possibly corresponds to TRBD1 (5 bases). CDR1 is LGHNA, CDR2 YSLEER, per germline. The CDR3 consists of 15 residues. Trimming removed 1 base at V and 6 bases at J, with 15 bases between.